This T cell receptor beta chain is drawn from a study of shared clonotypes between healthy human individuals. Study summary: CD4 naive and memory got three plates each, CD8 naive two, CD8 memory one.

Sorted-subset replicate PCRs used about 200 ng DNA, some 30,000 T cell genomes. Assay used: immunoSEQ multiplex PCR; TCRdb lists only in-frame clones, some missing. The sample includes about 1 million clones, around four fifths of them seen just once. Donors were healthy HIV-negative adults without recent acute infections or vaccinations. Study-level points and caveats: Around 5% of naive CD4 clonotypes were common to a few donors.

This clone was seen once. Antigen specificity is unknown. Germline loops: CDR1 MNHEY, CDR2 SVGAGI. The CDR3 is 15 residues long. V lost 0 bases and J lost 6; bases outside the gene matches: 7. The genes are TRBV6-5 and TRBJ2-7, with 8 nucleotides matching TRBD2. Specimen: memory CD4+ T cells sorted from blood. Specified subset: CD45RA-negative fraction. This receptor was obtained from a man between 18 and 29 years old in good health. The CDR3 region is CASSYSPGGGGEQYF. The CDR3 DNA is TGTGCCAGCAGTTACTCTCCGGGAGGGGGTGGCGAGCAGTACTTC.